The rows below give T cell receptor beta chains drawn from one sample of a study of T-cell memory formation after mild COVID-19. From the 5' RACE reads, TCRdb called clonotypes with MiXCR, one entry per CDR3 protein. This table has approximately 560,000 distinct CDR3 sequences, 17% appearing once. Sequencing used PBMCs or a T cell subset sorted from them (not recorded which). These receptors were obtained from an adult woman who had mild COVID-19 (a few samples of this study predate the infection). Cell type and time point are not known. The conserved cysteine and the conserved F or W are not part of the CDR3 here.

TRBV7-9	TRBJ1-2	ASSLRGAESYGYT
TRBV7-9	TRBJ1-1	AKQQGPQTEAF
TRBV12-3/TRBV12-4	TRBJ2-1	ASRETGAGRSYNEQF
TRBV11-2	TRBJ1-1	ASSHGAEAF
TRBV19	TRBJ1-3	ACSKAGGGNTIY
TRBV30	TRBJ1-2	AWSFLGRTGNYGYT
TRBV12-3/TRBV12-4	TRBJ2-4	ASSRGQLKNIQY
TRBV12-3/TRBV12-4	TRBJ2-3	ASRIPQHPDTQY
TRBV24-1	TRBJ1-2	ATSDRGQGWGYT
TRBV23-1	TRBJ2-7	ASSQVTDRGCEQY
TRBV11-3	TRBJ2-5	ASSLVSAGALRQETQY
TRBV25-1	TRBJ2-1	ASRPDRGEQF
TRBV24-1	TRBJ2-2	ATSDPGTAPGELF
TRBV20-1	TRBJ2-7	SARDGMVAGVVYEQY
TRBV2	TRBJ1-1	ASQEGSMNTEAF
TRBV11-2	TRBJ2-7	ASSLDRGGREQY
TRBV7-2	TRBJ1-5	ASSLWGQVPNQPQH
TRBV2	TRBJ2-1	ASSEGLAGGYNEQF